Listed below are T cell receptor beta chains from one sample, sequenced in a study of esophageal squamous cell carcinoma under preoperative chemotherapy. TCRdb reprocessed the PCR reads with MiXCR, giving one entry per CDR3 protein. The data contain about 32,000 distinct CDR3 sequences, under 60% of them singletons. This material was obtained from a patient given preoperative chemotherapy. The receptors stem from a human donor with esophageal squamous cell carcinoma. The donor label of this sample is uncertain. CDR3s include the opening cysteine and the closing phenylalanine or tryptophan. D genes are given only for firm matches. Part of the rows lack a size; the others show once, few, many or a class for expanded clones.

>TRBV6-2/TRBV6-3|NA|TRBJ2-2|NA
TGTGCCAGCGGCCGAGGAGGGGGCACCGGGGAGCTGTTTTTT
CASGRGGGTGELFF
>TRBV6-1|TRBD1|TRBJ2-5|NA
TGTGCCAGCCCAAGACAGGGGGGGACCCAGTACTTC
CASPRQGGTQYF
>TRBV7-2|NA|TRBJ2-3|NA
TGTGGCAGCGGCTTGGGGCTGGGAGCTCAGGATACGCAGTACTTT
CGSGLGLGAQDTQYF
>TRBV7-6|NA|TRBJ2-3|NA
TGTGCCAGCAGCTTAGTTATTAGCGAGGCTGCGAACACAGAGGCGCAGTTTTTT
CASSLVISEAANTEAQFF
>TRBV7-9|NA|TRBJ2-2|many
TGTGCCAGCAGTCAAAGTGGCGGGACAGCGAACACCGGGGAGCTGTTTTTT
CASSQSGGTANTGELFF
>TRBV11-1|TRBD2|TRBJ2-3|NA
TGTGCCAGCAGTTCGACTAGCGGGGGGAGTACAGATATTCAGTATTTC
CASSSTSGGSTDIQYF
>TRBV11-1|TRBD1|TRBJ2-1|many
TGTGCCAGCAGCTTAGGGACAGGGTACAATGAGCAGTTCTTC
CASSLGTGYNEQFF
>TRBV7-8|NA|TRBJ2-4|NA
TGTGCCACGGGGCCGAGAGCCAAAAACATTCAGTACTTC
CATGPRAKNIQYF
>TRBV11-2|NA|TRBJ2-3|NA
TGTGCGAGCAGCTGGGGGGGGGGGCAGGGTACGCAGTATTTC
CASSWGGGQGTQYF
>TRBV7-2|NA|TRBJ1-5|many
TGTGCCAGCAGCCCCCGCCAGGGTTGGAATCAGCCCCAGCATTTT
CASSPRQGWNQPQHF
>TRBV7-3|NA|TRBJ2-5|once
TGTGCCAGCGGGGGCTATGGCCCAGATACCCAGTACTTT
CASGGYGPDTQYF
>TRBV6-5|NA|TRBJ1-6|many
TGTGCCAGCAGTTACCCGGGGGCCGGGCGGCCCCTCCACTTT
CASSYPGAGRPLHF
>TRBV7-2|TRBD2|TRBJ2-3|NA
TGTGCGGGCGGCGGGGGGCGGGCCGCAGATACGCAGTACTTT
CAGGGGRAADTQYF
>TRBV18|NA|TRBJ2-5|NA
TGTGCCAGCTCACCACCGAACAGGGCTTCAGAGACCCAGTACTTC
CASSPPNRASETQYF
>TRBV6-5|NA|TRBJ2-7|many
TGTGCCAGCAGTTACTCAGGATCGGGTGAGCAGTACTTC
CASSYSGSGEQYF
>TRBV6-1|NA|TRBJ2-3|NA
TGTGCCAGCAGTGGGGTCAAAGATACGCAGTATTTT
CASSGVKDTQYF
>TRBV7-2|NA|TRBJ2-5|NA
TGTCCCATCAGCGTAGTGTCAGTCACAAACACGCAGTACTTC
CPISVVSVTNTQYF
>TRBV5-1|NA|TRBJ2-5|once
TGCGCCAGCAGCCCAGGGTTCGGGGGACCCAATGAGCAGTACTTC
CASSPGFGGPNEQYF
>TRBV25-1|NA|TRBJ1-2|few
TGTGCCAGCAGTGAATTCGATGGGGGATTCTATGGCTACACCTTC
CASSEFDGGFYGYTF
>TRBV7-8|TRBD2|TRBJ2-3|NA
TGTGCCAGCAGCCCCGGGACTAGCGTTTATACGCAGTATTTT
CASSPGTSVYTQYF
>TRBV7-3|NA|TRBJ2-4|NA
TGTGCCAGCAGCCTCAAACTGGGGCTGGGAGCCAAAAACATTCAGTACTTC
CASSLKLGLGAKNIQYF
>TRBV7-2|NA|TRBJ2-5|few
TGTGCCAGCAGCTCTGGGGGTCGGGAGACCCAGTACTTC
CASSSGGRETQYF
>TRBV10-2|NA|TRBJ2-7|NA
TGCGCCAGCAGTAGTGACAGGCCCTACGAGCAGTACTTC
CASSSDRPYEQYF
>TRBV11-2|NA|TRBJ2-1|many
TGTGCCAGCAGCTTAGATTGGGCCGTGGGGGGTCTCAATGAGCAGTTCTTC
CASSLDWAVGGLNEQFF
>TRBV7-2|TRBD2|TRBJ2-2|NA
TGTGCCAGCAGCTTACTAGCGGGGGCCCCAAAACGCACAGATAAGCTGTATTTT
CASSLLAGAPKRTDKLYF
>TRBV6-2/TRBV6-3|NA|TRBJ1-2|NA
TGTGCCAGCATATCCAGGATCCATAACTATGGCTACACCTTC
CASISRIHNYGYTF
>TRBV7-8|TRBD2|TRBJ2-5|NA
TGTGCCAGGGGCTTCGGGGGGGGGGGCACAGAGACGCAGTATTTC
CARGFGGGGTETQYF
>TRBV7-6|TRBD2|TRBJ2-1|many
TGTGCCAGCAGCTTAGCGTTAGCGTCGGCGGGAGGGCCCTACAATGAGCAGTTCTTC
CASSLALASAGGPYNEQFF
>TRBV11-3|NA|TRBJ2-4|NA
TGTGCCAGCAGCTGCGACGCGGGGATGGGGGCCATAAACACTCAGTACTTC
CASSCDAGMGAINTQYF
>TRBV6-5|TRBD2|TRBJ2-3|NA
TGTGCCAGCAGTATCTCGGGGGGGGGAGCGAAAAATATGCAGTATTTT
CASSISGGGAKNMQYF
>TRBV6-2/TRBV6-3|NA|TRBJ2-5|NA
TGTGCCAGCACCCCGTCCGAGGCGGAGACCCAGTACTTC
CASTPSEAETQYF
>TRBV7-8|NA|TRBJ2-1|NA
TGTGCCAGCAGCATCAGGACAGATAAGCAGTTCTTC
CASSIRTDKQFF
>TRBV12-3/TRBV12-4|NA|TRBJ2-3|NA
TGTGCCAGCAGTCCTCGACGGAACCCAGATACCCAGTATTTT
CASSPRRNPDTQYF
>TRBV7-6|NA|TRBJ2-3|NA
TGTGCCAGCAGCTTGGGGGGCGGCAGCCCCAGCCAAGATACGCAGTATTTT
CASSLGGGSPSQDTQYF
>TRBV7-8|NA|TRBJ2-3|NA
TGTGGCCGCCAGAGGGGAAGCACAGGGAAGCAGTATTTT
CGRQRGSTGKQYF
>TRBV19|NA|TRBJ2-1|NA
TGTGCCAGTAGCCACAGTTACAATGAGCAGTTCTTC
CASSHSYNEQFF
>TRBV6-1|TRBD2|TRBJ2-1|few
TGTGCCAGCAGTGAAATAGCGGGGGGGGGGCAAGAGACCCAGTTCTTC
CASSEIAGGGQETQFF
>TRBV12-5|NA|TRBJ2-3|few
TGTGCTAGTGGTTTGCTTGCAGCTAGAAACACAGATACGCAGTATTTT
CASGLLAARNTDTQYF
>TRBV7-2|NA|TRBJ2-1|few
TGTGCCAGCAGCTTAGGGGCGGGGCGGGTCCACAATGAGCAGTTCTTC
CASSLGAGRVHNEQFF
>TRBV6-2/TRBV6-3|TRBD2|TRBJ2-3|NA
TGTGCCAGCGGGGCGGGAGCGAGAGAAGAAGACACGCAGTATTTT
CASGAGAREEDTQYF
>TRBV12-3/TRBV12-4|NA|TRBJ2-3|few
TGTGCCAGCGCGACGTTCTCCTCTAGCTGGCGCACAGATACGCAGTATTTT
CASATFSSSWRTDTQYF
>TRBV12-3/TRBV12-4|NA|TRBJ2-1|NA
TGTGCCAGCAGTTTGGCAGGAGCTTTGTACAATGAGCAGTTCTTC
CASSLAGALYNEQFF
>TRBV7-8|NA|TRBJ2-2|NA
TGTGGCCGCCACGGTGGGAGCACCGGGGAGCTGTTTTTT
CGRHGGSTGELFF
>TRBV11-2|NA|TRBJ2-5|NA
TGTGCCAGCAGCTTCTCTGCCGACCATGAGCAGTACTTC
CASSFSADHEQYF
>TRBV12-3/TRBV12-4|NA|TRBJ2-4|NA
TGTGCCAGCAGTGCCACGGGGCTGGGAGCCAAAAATACGCAGTACTTC
CASSATGLGAKNTQYF
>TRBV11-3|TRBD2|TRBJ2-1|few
TGTGCCAGCACGAAATACGGGACTAGCGGGAGCCCGTCCTACAATGAGCAGTTCTTC
CASTKYGTSGSPSYNEQFF
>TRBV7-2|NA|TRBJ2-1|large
TGTGCCAGCAGCTTATATGTCAGGGGAGGGTACAATGAGCAGTTCTTC
CASSLYVRGGYNEQFF